This T cell receptor (beta chain) was identified in a study of blood T cell repertoires in COVID-19. About the study: Sources were T cells, B-cell-depleted T cells, or PBMCs; the material itself was cDNA or gDNA.

V lost 6 bases and J 5 bases, leaving 11 bases between the germline ends. The CDR3 loop spans 13 amino acids. CDR1 MNHEY and CDR2 SVGEGT come from the germline V gene. In the study's own analysis: The assay estimated nucleated cells by amplifying reference gene primers. The protocol was immunoSEQ multiplex PCR, while the TCRdb copy is restricted to in-frame clones and leaves out a portion. The V and J calls and clone size are taken from that table; D and trimming were inferred from the DNA. The sample holds about 150,000 clones, around 90% seen once. Seattle enrolled patients during active infection and tracked them longitudinally.

The specimen was peripheral blood. The gene calls are TRBV6-2 or TRBV6-3 and TRBJ2-1; maybe TRBD2 (6 bases). This TCR derives from a man aged 18 to 30 with COVID-19, enrolled during active disease. The CDR3 sequence: CASRPSADNEQFF. The CDR3 DNA is TGTGCCAGCAGGCCTAGCGCAGACAATGAGCAGTTCTTC.